A selection of T cell receptor beta chains follows, all from one sample in a study of T cell responses to AZD1222 COVID-19 vaccine. Sequenced by immunoSEQ multiplex PCR; TCRdb stores in-frame clones only, minus some. Of roughly 160,000 clones listed, roughly 90% were seen once; the top ten hold over 1.5%. Sequenced here: peripheral blood, sampled on day 0 of AZD1222 vaccination. The receptors were sampled from an adult in good health. The CDR3 runs from the conserved cysteine through the conserved F or W. Fields, in order: clone size, D gene, J gene, V gene, CDR3 protein, CDR3 DNA. A D gene is named only where the DNA matches it firmly. Not every row has a clone size; where given, it reads once, few, many or a size class.

>once|TRBD1|TRBJ1-6|TRBV2
CASTPLKGAISPLHF
TGTGCCAGCACACCTCTGAAGGGGGCGATTTCACCCCTCCACTTT
>.|TRBD2|TRBJ2-3|TRBV3-1/TRBV3-2
CASSQGRLAGGADTQYF
TGTGCCAGCAGCCAAGGTCGTTTAGCGGGAGGCGCAGATACGCAGTATTTT
>.|TRBD1|TRBJ2-1|TRBV5-1
CASSRDRGGNEQFF
TGCGCCAGCAGCCGGGACAGGGGCGGCAATGAGCAGTTCTTC
>.|.|TRBJ2-3|TRBV9
CASSVDRVGTDTQYF
TGTGCCAGCAGCGTAGACAGGGTGGGCACAGATACGCAGTATTTT
>.|.|TRBJ2-4|TRBV21-1
CASSLIGIQYF
TGTGCCAGCAGTCTGATCGGCATTCAGTACTTC
>.|TRBD1|TRBJ1-2|TRBV6-5
CASKTGDSGGYTF
TGTGCCAGCAAGACAGGGGATAGTGGTGGCTACACCTTC
>.|.|TRBJ1-3|TRBV7-3
CASSLKGSRSGNTIYF
TGTGCCAGCAGCTTAAAAGGGTCCCGCTCTGGAAACACCATATATTTT
>.|.|TRBJ2-7|TRBV5-1
CASSLAARSRLWF
TGCGCCAGCAGCTTGGCCGCCAGGAGTAGGCTGTGGTTC
>.|TRBD1|TRBJ1-1|TRBV9
CASGWTGDTEAFF
TGTGCCAGCGGCTGGACAGGGGACACTGAAGCTTTCTTT
>.|TRBD1|TRBJ1-1|TRBV29-1
CSVRPTGVPEAFF
TGCAGCGTCCGACCGACAGGGGTCCCTGAAGCTTTCTTT
>.|.|TRBJ1-2|TRBV7-6
CASSPRPGDGYTF
TGTGCCAGCAGCCCCAGGCCGGGGGACGGCTACACCTTC
>.|TRBD2|TRBJ2-2|TRBV5-1
CASSHKTSGTGELFF
TGCGCCAGCAGCCATAAGACTAGCGGCACCGGGGAGCTGTTTTTT
>.|.|TRBJ1-2|TRBV12-3/TRBV12-4
CASSLTGYGYTF
TGTGCCAGCAGTTTGACAGGCTATGGCTACACCTTC
>.|TRBD1|TRBJ1-1|TRBV2
CASRPWTGRGTEAFF
TGTGCCAGCAGACCATGGACAGGGCGGGGAACTGAAGCTTTCTTT
>once|.|TRBJ1-6|TRBV7-2
CASSRGVTQPLHF
TGTGCCAGCAGTCGAGGTGTGACCCAACCCCTCCACTTT
>.|TRBD2|TRBJ2-1|TRBV18
CASSPLGLENEQFF
TGTGCCAGCTCACCACTAGGACTAGAGAATGAGCAGTTCTTC
>.|TRBD1|TRBJ1-5|TRBV27
CASSRDRGRNQPQHF
TGTGCCAGCAGTCGGGACAGGGGGCGAAATCAGCCCCAGCATTTT
>.|TRBD1|TRBJ2-7|TRBV30
CAWSPPGTGTLEQYF
TGTGCCTGGAGCCCCCCAGGGACAGGGACCCTCGAGCAGTACTTC
>.|.|TRBJ2-3|TRBV6-1
CASSEIRGPSTDTQYF
TGTGCCAGCAGTGAAATAAGGGGCCCTAGCACAGATACGCAGTATTTT
>once|TRBD1|TRBJ2-2|TRBV5-4
CASSIPTGGKTGELFF
TGTGCCAGCAGCATCCCGACAGGGGGCAAGACCGGGGAGCTGTTTTTT
>.|TRBD1|TRBJ2-7|TRBV10-3
CAIRDRSSYEQYF
TGTGCCATCAGGGACAGGAGCTCCTACGAGCAGTACTTC
>few|.|TRBJ2-1|TRBV11-3
CASSFSTVNEQFF
TGTGCCAGCAGCTTCTCGACAGTTAATGAGCAGTTCTTC
>.|.|TRBJ1-5|TRBV12-3/TRBV12-4
CASSLADNQPQHF
TGTGCCAGCAGTTTAGCCGATAATCAGCCCCAGCATTTT
>.|.|TRBJ1-6|TRBV7-3
CASSPKVMSPLHF
TGTGCCAGCAGCCCCAAGGTTATGTCACCCCTCCACTTT
>.|TRBD2|TRBJ2-5|TRBV7-8
CASSPQAGLGETQYF
TGTGCCAGCAGCCCCCAGGCGGGACTAGGGGAGACCCAGTACTTC
>.|.|TRBJ1-5|TRBV24-1
CATSRGHNQPQHF
TGTGCCACCAGTCGGGGGCACAATCAGCCCCAGCATTTT
>.|.|TRBJ2-3|TRBV18
CASSPPVSGVSDTQYF
TGTGCCAGCTCACCTCCGGTATCGGGAGTATCAGATACGCAGTATTTT
>.|.|TRBJ2-2|TRBV18
CASSPSGDTGELFF
TGTGCCAGCTCACCCTCCGGCGATACCGGGGAGCTGTTTTTT
>.|.|TRBJ1-1|TRBV30
CAWSRTLNTEAFF
TGTGCCTGGAGTCGTACCTTAAACACTGAAGCTTTCTTT
>few|TRBD1|TRBJ2-2|TRBV19
CASSSFGQVTGELFF
TGTGCCAGTAGTAGTTTTGGACAGGTAACCGGGGAGCTGTTTTTT
>.|.|TRBJ1-2|TRBV6-5
CASSYSGLGPDGYTF
TGTGCCAGCAGTTACTCGGGGTTGGGGCCCGATGGCTACACCTTC
>few|.|TRBJ2-2|TRBV6-5
CASSRGAGELFF
TGTGCCAGCAGCAGGGGGGCCGGGGAGCTGTTTTTT
>.|.|TRBJ1-2|TRBV11-2
CASSFWGPNYGYTF
TGTGCCAGCAGCTTCTGGGGACCTAACTATGGCTACACCTTC
>.|.|TRBJ1-2|TRBV4-3
CASSQDHGRGYGYTF
TGCGCCAGCAGCCAAGATCACGGGAGGGGCTATGGCTACACCTTC
>.|.|TRBJ1-5|TRBV6-5
CASSYNGGALEPQHF
TGTGCCAGCAGTTATAACGGGGGGGCTTTGGAGCCCCAGCATTTT
>.|.|TRBJ2-2|TRBV2
CASKVENTGELFF
TGTGCCAGCAAGGTGGAGAACACCGGGGAGCTGTTTTTT
>once|.|TRBJ2-5|TRBV11-2
CASSPGTSLQETQYF
TGTGCCAGCAGCCCCGGGACTTCACTTCAAGAGACCCAGTACTTC
>.|.|TRBJ1-1|TRBV7-2
CASSFLLGGTEAFF
TGTGCCAGCAGCTTTCTACTCGGGGGGACTGAAGCTTTCTTT
>.|.|TRBJ1-2|TRBV19
CASSWGSANYGYTF
TGTGCCAGTAGTTGGGGCAGCGCAAACTATGGCTACACCTTC